This TCR beta chain emerged from a study of cytomegalovirus exposure and HLA in healthy donors. General study findings and limits: What was likely a sequencing artifact was a cluster of highly shared sequence variants.

Trimming took off 1 base at V and 3 bases at J, with 10 bases between the two ends. The germline V gene encodes CDR1 SEHNR and CDR2 FQNEAQ (reference sequence). This CDR3 region has 14 residues. On this clone: Its antigen is as yet unknown.

The PCR was carried out with 60 Vbeta primers and 13 Jbeta primers. Libraries were prepared by immunoSEQ multiplex PCR; TCRdb keeps only in-frame clonotypes and omits some of them. This table holds more than 60,000 clones, roughly 84% found once. The receptor's source is a man aged 65-85 years in good health and CMV-seropositive. V and J are TRBV7-9 and TRBJ2-7; tentative D call: TRBD2 (5 bases). The sample consisted of PBMCs. CDR3 sequence: CASSLGGSDYEQYF. DNA of the CDR3: TGTGCCAGCAGCTTAGGGGGTAGCGACTACGAGCAGTACTTC.